The rows below give T cell receptor beta chains drawn from one sample of a study of CD8+CD57+ T cells in acquired aplastic anemia. Via MiXCR, TCRdb re-called the reads, giving one row per CDR3 protein. The sample lists over 250,000 distinct CDR3 sequences; 56% were seen once. The sample consisted of sorted CD4+, CD8+, or CD8+CD57+ T cells (not recorded which) from PBMCs. The receptors here all came from a human donor with aplastic anemia. CDR3s include the opening cysteine and the closing phenylalanine or tryptophan. The D gene is left open where the match is weak. For some rows the clone size is stated as once, few or many, or as a class when expanded; others skip it.

clone size: NA; V gene: TRBV7-9; D gene: NA; J gene: TRBJ2-6; CDR3 DNA: TGTGCCAGCAGAGGGGGGGTTGCTGGGGCCAACGTCCTGACTTTC; CDR3 protein: CASRGGVAGANVLTF
clone size: NA; V gene: TRBV9; D gene: NA; J gene: TRBJ2-3; CDR3 DNA: TGTGCCAGCGGAGTCCGGCCAGATACGCAGTATTTT; CDR3 protein: CASGVRPDTQYF
clone size: NA; V gene: TRBV7-2; D gene: NA; J gene: TRBJ1-5; CDR3 DNA: TGTGCCAGCAGCTTAGTAGCGGGAGGGTACGAGCAGCCCCAGCATTTT; CDR3 protein: CASSLVAGGYEQPQHF
clone size: NA; V gene: TRBV27; D gene: TRBD2; J gene: TRBJ2-7; CDR3 DNA: TGTGCCAGCAGTGTACTAGCGGGACCCGCCTACGAGCAGTACTTC; CDR3 protein: CASSVLAGPAYEQYF
clone size: NA; V gene: TRBV25-1; D gene: TRBD2; J gene: TRBJ2-7; CDR3 DNA: TGTGCCACCCGGACTAGCGGGATGGGCTACGAGCAGTACTTC; CDR3 protein: CATRTSGMGYEQYF
clone size: NA; V gene: TRBV5-1; D gene: TRBD2; J gene: TRBJ2-6; CDR3 DNA: TGCGCCAGCAGCTCCCCGGGACTAGCGGGGGTCGGGGCCAACGTCCTGACTTTC; CDR3 protein: CASSSPGLAGVGANVLTF
clone size: NA; V gene: TRBV9; D gene: NA; J gene: TRBJ2-5; CDR3 DNA: TGTGCCAGCAGCGCCTGGGGGAGTAAAGAGACCCAGTACTTC; CDR3 protein: CASSAWGSKETQYF
clone size: NA; V gene: TRBV19; D gene: TRBD1; J gene: TRBJ1-2; CDR3 DNA: TGTGCCAGTGAGGACAGGGGGACCTATGGCTACACCTTC; CDR3 protein: CASEDRGTYGYTF
clone size: many; V gene: TRBV5-4; D gene: TRBD1; J gene: TRBJ1-2; CDR3 DNA: TGTGCCAGCAGCTTGGATGGAGGGACAGGGGGCGTCTCTGGCTACACCTTC; CDR3 protein: CASSLDGGTGGVSGYTF
clone size: NA; V gene: TRBV20-1; D gene: TRBD1; J gene: TRBJ1-4; CDR3 DNA: TGCAGTGCTAGAGAGCAGGGGGCGAGAGAAAAACTGTTTTTT; CDR3 protein: CSAREQGAREKLFF
clone size: NA; V gene: TRBV29-1; D gene: TRBD1; J gene: TRBJ1-2; CDR3 DNA: TGCAGCGTTGATCCCGGGACAGGGATTTTGGGCTACACCTTC; CDR3 protein: CSVDPGTGILGYTF
clone size: NA; V gene: TRBV12-3/TRBV12-4; D gene: NA; J gene: TRBJ2-2; CDR3 DNA: TGTGCCAGCTGCACAGGGACGAGCACCGGGGAGCTGTTTTTT; CDR3 protein: CASCTGTSTGELFF
clone size: NA; V gene: TRBV24-1; D gene: TRBD1; J gene: TRBJ1-5; CDR3 DNA: TGTGCCACCAGTGATGCAGGGACAGGGGGACGCAATCAGCCCCAGCATTTT; CDR3 protein: CATSDAGTGGRNQPQHF
clone size: NA; V gene: TRBV7-8; D gene: NA; J gene: TRBJ1-6; CDR3 DNA: TGTGCCAGCAGCCGACCGAATTCACCCCCCCACTTT; CDR3 protein: CASSRPNSPPHF
clone size: NA; V gene: TRBV5-1; D gene: NA; J gene: TRBJ2-1; CDR3 DNA: TGCGCCAGCAGCTCGGGACTCCGGATAGGGGAGGATGAGCAGTTCTTC; CDR3 protein: CASSSGLRIGEDEQFF
clone size: many; V gene: TRBV5-1; D gene: NA; J gene: TRBJ2-3; CDR3 DNA: TGCGCCAGCAGCCCAAGACTAGTAGCAGATACGCAGTATTTT; CDR3 protein: CASSPRLVADTQYF
clone size: few; V gene: TRBV24-1; D gene: NA; J gene: TRBJ2-5; CDR3 DNA: TGTGCCACCAGTGATGGGGGTTTCGGGACCCAGTACTTC; CDR3 protein: CATSDGGFGTQYF
clone size: NA; V gene: TRBV15; D gene: TRBD2; J gene: TRBJ2-7; CDR3 DNA: TGTGCCACCAGACCTCTAGCGGGAGGGCCGGGTGAGCAGTACTTC; CDR3 protein: CATRPLAGGPGEQYF
clone size: many; V gene: TRBV11-3; D gene: NA; J gene: TRBJ2-7; CDR3 DNA: TGTGCCAGCTCCAGGGGGGGGATATACGAGCAGTACTTC; CDR3 protein: CASSRGGIYEQYF
clone size: NA; V gene: TRBV20-1; D gene: TRBD2; J gene: TRBJ2-7; CDR3 DNA: TGCAGTGCTAGAGGTCAAGCGGGAGGTAACGAGCAGTACTTC; CDR3 protein: CSARGQAGGNEQYF
clone size: few; V gene: TRBV2; D gene: TRBD1; J gene: TRBJ2-7; CDR3 DNA: TGTGCCAGCAGTGACAGGGGGCGAGGGCAGTACTTC; CDR3 protein: CASSDRGRGQYF
clone size: few; V gene: TRBV10-3; D gene: NA; J gene: TRBJ2-2; CDR3 DNA: TGTGCCATCAGTGGGATACTCCCCGCGAACACCGGGGAGCTGTTTTTT; CDR3 protein: CAISGILPANTGELFF
clone size: NA; V gene: TRBV24-1; D gene: NA; J gene: TRBJ2-5; CDR3 DNA: TGTGCCGCAGAGACCCAGTACTTC; CDR3 protein: CAAETQYF
clone size: many; V gene: TRBV19; D gene: NA; J gene: TRBJ1-1; CDR3 DNA: TGTGCCAGCAGTCCAGGTCTCATAAACACTGAAGCTTTCTTT; CDR3 protein: CASSPGLINTEAFF
clone size: NA; V gene: TRBV19; D gene: NA; J gene: TRBJ2-2; CDR3 DNA: TGTGCCAGTAGTATATTAAGCGGGCTCACCGGGGAGCTGTTTTTT; CDR3 protein: CASSILSGLTGELFF
clone size: NA; V gene: TRBV15; D gene: TRBD2; J gene: TRBJ2-1; CDR3 DNA: TGTGCCACCAGCAGACCGGGGGGCTTAGCGGGACATTTC; CDR3 protein: CATSRPGGLAGHF
clone size: many; V gene: TRBV20-1; D gene: TRBD1; J gene: TRBJ1-1; CDR3 DNA: TGCAGTGCACCGACACAGGGGTTAGACACTGAAGCTTTCTTT; CDR3 protein: CSAPTQGLDTEAFF
clone size: few; V gene: TRBV2; D gene: TRBD1; J gene: TRBJ1-6; CDR3 DNA: TGTGCCAGCATGGTCGTTACTACCAGGGGGTCACCCCTCCACTTT; CDR3 protein: CASMVVTTRGSPLHF
clone size: many; V gene: TRBV18; D gene: NA; J gene: TRBJ1-6; CDR3 DNA: TGTGCCAGCTCACCACCGGGGAGCACTCTAACCTCACCCCTCCACTTT; CDR3 protein: CASSPPGSTLTSPLHF
clone size: NA; V gene: TRBV2; D gene: NA; J gene: TRBJ2-2; CDR3 DNA: TGTGCCAGCAGTGGGGAACAGCCGAACACCGGGGAGCTGTTTTTT; CDR3 protein: CASSGEQPNTGELFF
clone size: NA; V gene: TRBV5-8; D gene: NA; J gene: TRBJ2-2; CDR3 DNA: TGTGCCAGCAGCCACGGGACTCTTAACACCGGGGAGCTGTTTTTT; CDR3 protein: CASSHGTLNTGELFF
clone size: many; V gene: TRBV5-6; D gene: NA; J gene: TRBJ1-4; CDR3 DNA: TGTGCCAGCAGGGCTACAGGGCCAACTAATGAAAAACTGTTTTTT; CDR3 protein: CASRATGPTNEKLFF
clone size: NA; V gene: TRBV20-1; D gene: TRBD1; J gene: TRBJ2-1; CDR3 DNA: TGCAGTGCTAGCGGTGGGCAGGGGGTCGTCGAGCAGTTCTTC; CDR3 protein: CSASGGQGVVEQFF
clone size: NA; V gene: TRBV12-3/TRBV12-4; D gene: NA; J gene: TRBJ1-2; CDR3 DNA: TGTGCCAGCACCCTTCCATCGGGGCGAACGGGTGGCTACACCTTC; CDR3 protein: CASTLPSGRTGGYTF
clone size: many; V gene: TRBV12-3/TRBV12-4; D gene: NA; J gene: TRBJ2-6; CDR3 DNA: TGTGCCAGCAGCAAGGGGGGTGGTGGGGCCAACGTCCTGACTTTC; CDR3 protein: CASSKGGGGANVLTF
clone size: NA; V gene: TRBV10-3; D gene: NA; J gene: TRBJ2-7; CDR3 DNA: TGTGCCATCAGTGAAGTCAGCTCCTACGAGCAGTACTTC; CDR3 protein: CAISEVSSYEQYF
clone size: NA; V gene: TRBV19; D gene: NA; J gene: TRBJ1-3; CDR3 DNA: TGTGCCACTACAGCCTCGGGGAACACCATATATTTT; CDR3 protein: CATTASGNTIYF
clone size: NA; V gene: TRBV6-6; D gene: TRBD1; J gene: TRBJ1-6; CDR3 DNA: TGTGCCAGCAGTGAAGTACAGGGGGCAGGCTCACCCCTCCACTTT; CDR3 protein: CASSEVQGAGSPLHF
clone size: many; V gene: TRBV7-8; D gene: TRBD1; J gene: TRBJ1-1; CDR3 DNA: TGTGCCAGCAGCCACCAGGGACAGAAGGGGTTATTTGGGTCCACTGAAGCTTTCTTT; CDR3 protein: CASSHQGQKGLFGSTEAFF
clone size: NA; V gene: TRBV7-4; D gene: NA; J gene: TRBJ1-5; CDR3 DNA: TGTGCCAGCAGTTCCCTTGGTGGTGCTCAGCCCCAGCATTTT; CDR3 protein: CASSSLGGAQPQHF
clone size: many; V gene: TRBV20-1; D gene: NA; J gene: TRBJ2-3; CDR3 DNA: TGCAGTGCTTGGCAGGAGGGTCGATCTAATACGCAGTATTTT; CDR3 protein: CSAWQEGRSNTQYF
clone size: NA; V gene: TRBV7-9; D gene: NA; J gene: TRBJ2-7; CDR3 DNA: TGTGCCAGCAGCTTAGAGGCCCCAGCCGAGCAGTACTTC; CDR3 protein: CASSLEAPAEQYF
clone size: NA; V gene: TRBV20-1; D gene: TRBD1; J gene: TRBJ1-4; CDR3 DNA: TGCAGTGCTCTGGACAGGGGAAGAGAAAAACTGTTTTTT; CDR3 protein: CSALDRGREKLFF
clone size: NA; V gene: TRBV5-1; D gene: TRBD1; J gene: TRBJ1-1; CDR3 DNA: TGCGCCAGCAGCGAGGACAGGGCTGCTGAAGCTTTCTTT; CDR3 protein: CASSEDRAAEAFF
clone size: NA; V gene: TRBV2; D gene: NA; J gene: TRBJ2-7; CDR3 DNA: TGTGCCAGCCACCTAGTCTACGAGCAGTACTTC; CDR3 protein: CASHLVYEQYF
clone size: once; V gene: TRBV7-8; D gene: NA; J gene: TRBJ2-3; CDR3 DNA: TGCGCCAGCAGCCAAGAAAGGGACCCAGATACGCAGTATTTT; CDR3 protein: CASSQERDPDTQYF
clone size: NA; V gene: TRBV7-2; D gene: NA; J gene: TRBJ1-1; CDR3 DNA: TGTGCCAGCAGCCCAGGCCCCTACAGGGTCGAAGCTTTCTTT; CDR3 protein: CASSPGPYRVEAFF
clone size: NA; V gene: TRBV24-1; D gene: TRBD1; J gene: TRBJ2-7; CDR3 DNA: TGTGCCACCAGTGATAACAGGGGACACGAGCAGTACTTC; CDR3 protein: CATSDNRGHEQYF
clone size: many; V gene: TRBV7-6; D gene: TRBD1; J gene: TRBJ1-2; CDR3 DNA: TGTGCCAGCAGCCCCGAGGAGACAGGGGGCGTTGGCTACACCTTC; CDR3 protein: CASSPEETGGVGYTF
clone size: NA; V gene: TRBV2; D gene: TRBD1; J gene: TRBJ1-5; CDR3 DNA: TGTGCCAGCAGTAGGACAGGCATGAATCAGCCCCAGCATTTT; CDR3 protein: CASSRTGMNQPQHF
clone size: NA; V gene: TRBV5-1; D gene: NA; J gene: TRBJ2-3; CDR3 DNA: TGTGCCAGCAGCCCGGACGGAGGGGGGACAGATACGCAGTATTTT; CDR3 protein: CASSPDGGGTDTQYF
clone size: NA; V gene: TRBV20-1; D gene: TRBD1; J gene: TRBJ2-5; CDR3 DNA: TGCAGTGCAAGGGACAGGTACCAAGAGACCCAGTACTTC; CDR3 protein: CSARDRYQETQYF
clone size: NA; V gene: TRBV7-7; D gene: TRBD1; J gene: TRBJ2-5; CDR3 DNA: TGTGCCAGCAGCTTACGGGGCAGGGGGCCTGAAGAGACCCAGTACTTC; CDR3 protein: CASSLRGRGPEETQYF
clone size: many; V gene: TRBV7-9; D gene: NA; J gene: TRBJ2-7; CDR3 DNA: TGTGCCAGCAGCTTGCAATACGGGACACAAACCTACGAGCAGTACTTC; CDR3 protein: CASSLQYGTQTYEQYF
clone size: few; V gene: TRBV20-1; D gene: NA; J gene: TRBJ2-5; CDR3 DNA: TGCAGTGCTAGAGGACCGGACCCGACGGAGACCCAGTACTTC; CDR3 protein: CSARGPDPTETQYF